The clone carrying this T cell receptor (beta chain) was picked up one time. The sample originates from a study of cytomegalovirus exposure and HLA in healthy donors. CDR1 and CDR2 from the germline V gene are SNHLY and FYNNEI. This CDR3 has 16 residues. The trim removed 3 bases at V and 3 bases at J, leaving 7 bases unmatched. The study ran its PCR with 60 Vbeta and 13 Jbeta primers. Clones were read by immunoSEQ multiplex PCR, and TCRdb kept only the in-frame ones, dropping some. The repertoire holds 63,000 or so clones, with approximately 71% as singletons. Sequencing was performed on PBMCs. This chain uses TRBV2 with TRBJ1-3; 8 positions match TRBD1. The TCR sequence derives from a man in his forties or fifties in good health and CMV-seronegative. As DNA, the CDR3 is TGTGCCAGCAGTGAGCAGGGGGCTAATCTTGGAAACACCATATATTTT. Residues: CASSEQGANLGNTIYF.